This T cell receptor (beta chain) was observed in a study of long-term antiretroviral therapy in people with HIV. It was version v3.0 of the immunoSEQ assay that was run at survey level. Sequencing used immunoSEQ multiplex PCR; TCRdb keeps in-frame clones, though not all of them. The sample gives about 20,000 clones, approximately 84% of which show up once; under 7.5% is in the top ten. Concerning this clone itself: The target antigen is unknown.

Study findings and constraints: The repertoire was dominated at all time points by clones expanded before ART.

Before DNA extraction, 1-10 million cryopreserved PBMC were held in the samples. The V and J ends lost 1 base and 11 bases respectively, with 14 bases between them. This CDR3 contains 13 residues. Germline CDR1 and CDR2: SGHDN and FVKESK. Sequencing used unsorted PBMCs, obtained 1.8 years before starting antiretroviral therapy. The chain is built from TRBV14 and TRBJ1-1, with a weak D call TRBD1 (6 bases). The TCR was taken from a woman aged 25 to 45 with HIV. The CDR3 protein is CASSQVYRVGAFF. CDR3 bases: TGTGCCAGCAGCCAAGTGTACAGGGTGGGCGCTTTCTTT.